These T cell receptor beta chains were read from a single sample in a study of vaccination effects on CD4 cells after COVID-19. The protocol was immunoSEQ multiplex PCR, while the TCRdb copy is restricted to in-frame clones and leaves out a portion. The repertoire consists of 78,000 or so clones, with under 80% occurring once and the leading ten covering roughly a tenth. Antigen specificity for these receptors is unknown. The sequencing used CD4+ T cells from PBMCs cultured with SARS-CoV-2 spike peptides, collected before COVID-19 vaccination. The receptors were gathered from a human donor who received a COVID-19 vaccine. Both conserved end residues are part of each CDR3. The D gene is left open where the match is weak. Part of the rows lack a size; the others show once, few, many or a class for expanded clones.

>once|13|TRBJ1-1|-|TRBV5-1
CASSPGPNTEAFF
TGCGCCAGCAGCCCTGGGCCTAACACTGAAGCTTTCTTT
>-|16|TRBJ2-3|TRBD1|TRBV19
CASIQRQGAPGDTQYF
TGTGCCAGTATCCAACGACAGGGGGCCCCAGGAGATACGCAGTATTTT
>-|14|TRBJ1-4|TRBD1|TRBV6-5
CASITDRGEEKLFF
TGTGCCAGCATTACCGACAGGGGAGAAGAAAAACTGTTTTTT
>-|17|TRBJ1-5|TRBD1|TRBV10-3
CAISDLKTGTEDQPQHF
TGTGCCATCAGTGATTTAAAAACCGGGACAGAGGATCAGCCCCAGCATTTT
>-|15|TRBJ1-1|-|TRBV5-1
CASSLSTGLGTEAFF
TGCGCCAGCAGCTTGAGCACAGGGCTGGGGACTGAAGCTTTCTTT
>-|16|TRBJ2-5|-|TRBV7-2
CASSLGGAILQETQYF
TGTGCCAGCAGCTTAGGGGGGGCGATACTCCAAGAGACCCAGTACTTC
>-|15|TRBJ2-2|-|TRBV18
CASSQNTANTGELFF
TGTGCCAGCTCACAAAACACTGCGAACACCGGGGAGCTGTTTTTT
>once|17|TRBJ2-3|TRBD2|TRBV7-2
CASSSDRTSGTTDTQYF
TGTGCCAGCAGCTCGGACAGGACTAGCGGGACCACAGATACGCAGTATTTT
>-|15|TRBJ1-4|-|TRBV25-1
CASSVFRATNEKLFF
TGTGCCAGCAGTGTATTCAGGGCAACTAATGAAAAACTGTTTTTT
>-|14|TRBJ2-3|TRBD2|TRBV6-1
CASRVRGGTDTQYF
TGTGCCAGCAGGGTCCGGGGGGGGACAGATACGCAGTATTTT
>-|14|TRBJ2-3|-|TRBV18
CASSPTVSTDTQYF
TGTGCCAGCTCACCGACAGTTAGCACAGATACGCAGTATTTT
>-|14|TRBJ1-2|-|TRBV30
CAIMVGISNYGYTF
TGTGCAATCATGGTCGGGATTTCTAACTATGGCTACACCTTC
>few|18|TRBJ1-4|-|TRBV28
CASSLPGPQAATNEKLFF
TGTGCCAGCAGTTTGCCCGGACCCCAGGCTGCAACTAATGAAAAACTGTTTTTT
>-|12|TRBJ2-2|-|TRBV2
CASSLGIGELFF
TGTGCCAGCAGTCTAGGGATCGGGGAGCTGTTTTTT
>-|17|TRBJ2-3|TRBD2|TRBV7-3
CASSLVASGGDTDTQYF
TGTGCCAGCAGCCTGGTGGCTAGCGGGGGGGATACAGATACGCAGTATTTT
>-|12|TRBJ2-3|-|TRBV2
CASSVVTNTQYF
TGTGCCAGCAGTGTGGTCACGAATACGCAGTATTTT
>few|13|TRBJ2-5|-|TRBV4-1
CASSQDSGLTQYF
TGCGCCAGCAGCCAGGACTCGGGGTTGACCCAGTACTTC
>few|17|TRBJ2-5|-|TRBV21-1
CASSTRLAGGLAETQYF
TGTGCCAGCAGCACCCGACTAGCGGGGGGGCTAGCAGAGACCCAGTACTTC
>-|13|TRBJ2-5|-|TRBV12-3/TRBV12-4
CASSFQGPETQYF
TGTGCCAGCAGTTTTCAGGGACCAGAGACCCAGTACTTC
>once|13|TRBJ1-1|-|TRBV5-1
CASSLASRAEAFF
TGCGCCAGCAGCTTGGCAAGTAGGGCTGAAGCTTTCTTT
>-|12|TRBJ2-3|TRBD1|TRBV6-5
CASGTGRDTQYF
TGTGCCAGCGGGACAGGGAGAGATACGCAGTATTTT
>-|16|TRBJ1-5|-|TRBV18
CASSPGSDSGNQPQHF
TGTGCCAGCTCACCGGGGTCGGATTCGGGCAATCAGCCCCAGCATTTT
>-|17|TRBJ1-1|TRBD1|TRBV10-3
CATEGGRDRGMNTEAFF
TGTGCCACCGAGGGGGGCCGGGACAGGGGCATGAACACTGAAGCTTTCTTT
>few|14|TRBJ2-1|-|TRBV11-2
CASSSGPVGNEQFF
TGTGCCAGCAGCTCAGGGCCTGTGGGGAATGAGCAGTTCTTC
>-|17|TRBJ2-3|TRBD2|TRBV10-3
CAISEAGLAASTDTQYF
TGTGCCATCAGTGAGGCGGGACTAGCGGCTAGCACAGATACGCAGTATTTT
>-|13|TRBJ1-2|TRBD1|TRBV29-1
CSVILKGGSGYTF
TGCAGCGTTATCTTGAAAGGGGGCTCGGGCTACACCTTC
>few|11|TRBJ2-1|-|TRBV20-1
CSAPDVNEQFF
TGCAGTGCTCCGGACGTAAATGAGCAGTTCTTC
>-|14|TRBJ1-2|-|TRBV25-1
CASSESGTSDGYTF
TGTGCCAGCAGTGAATCTGGGACAAGCGATGGCTACACCTTC